This TCR beta chain was profiled in a study of human T cells and chemical hapten exposure. Study at large: A 2 cm by 2 cm inner upper arm patch received 2% DPC for sensitization. General study findings and limits: TCRs whose frequency exceeded 1 in 1000 remained the same following DPC sensitization.

Time point denoted: patch test 1, 2 weeks after DPC sensitization. Treatment reported: therapeutic diphenylcyclopropenone sensitization with weekly scalp DPC. Ahead of each patch test application, blood was drawn. Worth noting for this clonotype: What it binds is not known.

Within the library, unique molecular identifiers were attached to each individual cDNA molecule. TCRdb re-analysed the RACE reads in MiXCR, keeping a single row per CDR3 protein. The sample shows some 94,000 distinct CDR3 sequences, 9.5% to 15% of them seen only once. V lost 4 bases to trimming and J lost 3 bases; unmatched junction nucleotides: 7. The CDR3 covers 16 residues. Germline V CDR1 and CDR2: SEHNR, FQNEAQ (reference sequence). This chain joins TRBV7-9 and TRBJ2-1, with 9 bases aligning to TRBD1. The TCR sequence derives from a middle-aged woman with alopecia areata. Some clones in this sample may be carry-over from other donors' samples. The sample in question was whole blood, obtained in connection with sensitization to the hapten diphenylcyclopropenone (DPC). For the CDR3, the DNA is TGTGCCAGCAGCTCCAGGACAGGGGAAGGCTACAATGAGCAGTTCTTC. Translation gives CASSSRTGEGYNEQFF.